These 2 T cell receptor beta chains originate from one sample sequenced in a study of cytomegalovirus exposure and HLA in healthy donors. The method was immunoSEQ multiplex PCR; TCRdb's version includes in-frame clones alone and lacks a portion of them. The sample lists 150,000 to 200,000 clones; more than 75% were seen once. The sequenced material came from PBMCs. The receptors come from a woman between 18 and 29 years old in good health and CMV-seronegative.

The chain employs TRBV18 and TRBJ1-5; a weak D match, TRBD1 (5 bases). The CDR3 consists of 14 residues. The germline V gene encodes CDR1 KGHSH and CDR2 LQKENI. V was shortened by 4 bases and J by 3 bases, with 10 bases between the two germline ends. The CDR3 DNA is TGTGCCAGCTCACTGACAGACCCCAATCAGCCCCAGCATTTT. This gives the protein CASSLTDPNQPQHF.

This chain connects TRBV28 to TRBJ2-1; 7 bases line up with TRBD1. The CDR3 has 16 residues. J was trimmed by 2 bases and V by 5 bases; bases with no gene match: 9. From germline, CDR1 is MDHEN and CDR2 SYDVKM. CDR3 in DNA: TGTGCCAGCAGTCTTTCCGGGACAGAAGCCTACAATGAGCAGTTCTTC. Translated: CASSLSGTEAYNEQFF.